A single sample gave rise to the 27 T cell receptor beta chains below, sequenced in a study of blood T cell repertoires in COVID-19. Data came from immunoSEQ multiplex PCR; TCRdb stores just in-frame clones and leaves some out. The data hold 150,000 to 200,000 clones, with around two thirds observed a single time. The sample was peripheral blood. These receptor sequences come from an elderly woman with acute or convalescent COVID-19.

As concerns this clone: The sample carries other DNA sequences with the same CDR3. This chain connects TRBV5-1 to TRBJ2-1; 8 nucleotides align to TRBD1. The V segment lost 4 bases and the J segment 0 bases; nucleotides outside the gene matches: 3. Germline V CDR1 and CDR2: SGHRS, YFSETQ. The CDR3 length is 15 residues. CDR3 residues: CASSGGTGSYNEQFF. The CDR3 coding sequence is TGCGCCAGCAGCGGGGGGACAGGCTCCTACAATGAGCAGTTCTTC.

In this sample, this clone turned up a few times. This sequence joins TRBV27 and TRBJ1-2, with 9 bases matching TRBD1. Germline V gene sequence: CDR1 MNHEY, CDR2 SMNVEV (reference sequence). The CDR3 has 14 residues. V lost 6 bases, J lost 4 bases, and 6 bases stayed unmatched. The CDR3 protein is CASRSQDRGYGYTF. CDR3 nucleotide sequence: TGTGCCAGCAGATCCCAGGACAGGGGCTATGGCTACACCTTC.

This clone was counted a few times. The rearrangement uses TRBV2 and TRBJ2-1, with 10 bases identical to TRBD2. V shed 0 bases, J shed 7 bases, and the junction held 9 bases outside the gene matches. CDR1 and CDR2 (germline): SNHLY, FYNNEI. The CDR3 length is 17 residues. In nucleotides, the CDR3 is TGTGCCAGCAGTGAAGCGGCAGAGCGGGAGGGGGGGAATGAGCAGTTCTTC. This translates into CASSEAAEREGGNEQFF.

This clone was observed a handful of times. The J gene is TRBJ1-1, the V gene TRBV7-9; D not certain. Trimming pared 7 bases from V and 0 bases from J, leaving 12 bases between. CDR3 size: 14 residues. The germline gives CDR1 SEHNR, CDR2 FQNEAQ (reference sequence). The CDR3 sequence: CASTAMSLNTEAFF. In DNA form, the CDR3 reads TGTGCCAGCACGGCGATGTCCCTGAACACTGAAGCTTTCTTT.

CDR3 nucleotide sequence: TGTGCCTGGAGTGTCAGGGTGAATCAGCCCCAGCATTTT. Its protein product is CAWSVRVNQPQHF. The V gene is TRBV30, the J gene TRBJ1-5, with D maybe TRBD1 (5 bases). In germline, CDR1 is GTSNPN, CDR2 SVGIG (reference sequence). The CDR3 consists of 13 residues. Trimming removed 0 bases from V and 4 bases from J, with 7 bases in between.

The CDR3: CASSLGTGVEGYTF. CDR3 nucleotides: TGCGCCAGCAGCTTGGGGACGGGAGTGGAAGGCTACACCTTC. The chain has TRBV5-1 and TRBJ1-2, with D hard to call. The CDR3 covers 14 residues. Looked up from germline, CDR1 is SGHRS and CDR2 is YFSETQ. Between the trimmed V and J ends, which lost 0 bases and 8 bases, there was a span of 14 bases.

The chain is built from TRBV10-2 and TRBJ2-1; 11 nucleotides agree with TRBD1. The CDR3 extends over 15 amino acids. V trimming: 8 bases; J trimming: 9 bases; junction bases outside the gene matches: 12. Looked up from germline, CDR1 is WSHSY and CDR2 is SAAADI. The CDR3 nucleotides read TGCGCCAGCGTTAAAGGGGACAGGGGGACAGGTGAGCAGTTCTTC. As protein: CASVKGDRGTGEQFF.

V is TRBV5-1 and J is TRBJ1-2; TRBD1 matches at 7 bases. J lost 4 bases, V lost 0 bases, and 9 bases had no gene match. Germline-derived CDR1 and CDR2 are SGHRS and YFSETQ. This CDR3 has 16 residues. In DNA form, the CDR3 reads TGCGCCAGCAGCTTGGTTTCAGGGGGAACTCCCTATGGCTACACCTTC. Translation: CASSLVSGGTPYGYTF.

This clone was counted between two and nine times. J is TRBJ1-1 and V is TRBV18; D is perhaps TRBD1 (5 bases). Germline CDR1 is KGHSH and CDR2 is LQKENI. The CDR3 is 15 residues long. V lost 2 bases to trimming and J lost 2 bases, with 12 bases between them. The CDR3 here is CASSPRGWGNTEAFF. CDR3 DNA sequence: TGTGCCAGCTCACCAAGGGGTTGGGGTAACACTGAAGCTTTCTTT.

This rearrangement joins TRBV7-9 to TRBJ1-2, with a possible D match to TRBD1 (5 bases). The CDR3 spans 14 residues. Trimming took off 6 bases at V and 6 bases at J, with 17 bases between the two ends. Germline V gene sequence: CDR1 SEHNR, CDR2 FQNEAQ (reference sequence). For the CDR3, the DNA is TGTGCCAGCAGTTTCACAGGACGCGGCGATGGCTACACCTTC. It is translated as CASSFTGRGDGYTF.

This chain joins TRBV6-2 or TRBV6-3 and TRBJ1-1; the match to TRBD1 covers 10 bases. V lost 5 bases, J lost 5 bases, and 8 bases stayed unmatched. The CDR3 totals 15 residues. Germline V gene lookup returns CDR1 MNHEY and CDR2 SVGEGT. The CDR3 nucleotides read TGTGCCAGCAGTGACGGGACAGGGGCGGATACTGAAGCTTTCTTT. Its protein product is CASSDGTGADTEAFF.

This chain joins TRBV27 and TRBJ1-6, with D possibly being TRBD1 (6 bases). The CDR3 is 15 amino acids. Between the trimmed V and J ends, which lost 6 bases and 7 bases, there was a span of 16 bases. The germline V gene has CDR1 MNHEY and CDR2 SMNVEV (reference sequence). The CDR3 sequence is CASSRDSQGNSPLHF. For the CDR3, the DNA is TGTGCCAGCAGCCGAGATTCCCAGGGGAATTCACCCCTCCACTTT.

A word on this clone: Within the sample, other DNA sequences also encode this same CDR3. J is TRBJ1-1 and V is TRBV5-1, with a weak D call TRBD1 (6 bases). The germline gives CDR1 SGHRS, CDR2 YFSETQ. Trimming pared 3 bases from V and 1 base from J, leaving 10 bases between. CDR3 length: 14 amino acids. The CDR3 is CASSSGQPNTEAFF. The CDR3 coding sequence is TGCGCCAGCAGCTCCGGACAGCCGAACACTGAAGCTTTCTTT.

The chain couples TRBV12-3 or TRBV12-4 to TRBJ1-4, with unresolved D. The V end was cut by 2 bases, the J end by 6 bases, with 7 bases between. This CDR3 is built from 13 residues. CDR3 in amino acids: CASSLIVDEKLFF. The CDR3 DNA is TGTGCCAGCAGTTTAATAGTGGATGAAAAACTGTTTTTT.

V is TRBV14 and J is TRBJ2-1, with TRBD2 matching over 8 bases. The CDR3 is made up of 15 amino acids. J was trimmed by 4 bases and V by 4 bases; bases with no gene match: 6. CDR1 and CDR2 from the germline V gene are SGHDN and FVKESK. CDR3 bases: TGTGCCAGCAGCCTCCTAGCGGGTGGGTACAATGAGCAGTTCTTC. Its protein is CASSLLAGGYNEQFF.

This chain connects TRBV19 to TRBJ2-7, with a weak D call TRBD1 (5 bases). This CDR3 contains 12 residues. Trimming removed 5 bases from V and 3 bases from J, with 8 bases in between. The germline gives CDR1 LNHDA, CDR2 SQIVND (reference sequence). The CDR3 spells CASSSQGYEQYF. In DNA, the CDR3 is TGTGCCAGTAGTTCCCAGGGCTACGAGCAGTACTTC.

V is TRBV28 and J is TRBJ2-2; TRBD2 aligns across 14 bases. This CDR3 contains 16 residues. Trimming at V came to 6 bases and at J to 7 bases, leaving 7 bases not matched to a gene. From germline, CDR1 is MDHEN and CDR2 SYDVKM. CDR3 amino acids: CASRPGLAGEVGELFF. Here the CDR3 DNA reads TGTGCCAGCAGGCCGGGACTAGCGGGAGAGGTCGGGGAGCTGTTTTTT. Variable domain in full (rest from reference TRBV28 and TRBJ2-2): DVKVTQSSRYLVKRTGEKVFLECVQDMDHENMFWYRQDPGLGLRLIYFSYDVKMKEKGDIPEGYSVSREKKERFSLILESASTNQTSMYLCASRPGLAGEVGELFFGEGSRLTVL.

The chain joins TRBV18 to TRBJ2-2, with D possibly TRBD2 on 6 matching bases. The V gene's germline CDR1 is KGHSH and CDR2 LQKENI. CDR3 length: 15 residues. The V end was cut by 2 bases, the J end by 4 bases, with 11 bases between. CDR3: CASSPTSGSTGELFF. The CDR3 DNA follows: TGTGCCAGCTCACCAACCAGCGGGTCCACCGGGGAGCTGTTTTTT.

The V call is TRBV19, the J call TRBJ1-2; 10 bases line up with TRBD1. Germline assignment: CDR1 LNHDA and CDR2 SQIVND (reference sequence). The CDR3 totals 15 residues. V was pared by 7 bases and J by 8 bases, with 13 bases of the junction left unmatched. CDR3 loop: CASTQTGTGVGGYTF. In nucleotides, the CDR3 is TGTGCCAGTACGCAAACCGGGACAGGGGTCGGAGGCTACACCTTC. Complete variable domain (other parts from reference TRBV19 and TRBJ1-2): DGGITQSPKYLFRKEGQNVTLSCEQNLNHDAMYWYRQDPGQGLRLIYYSQIVNDFQKGDIAEGYSVSREKKESFPLTVTSAQKNPTAFYLCASTQTGTGVGGYTFGSGTRLTVV.

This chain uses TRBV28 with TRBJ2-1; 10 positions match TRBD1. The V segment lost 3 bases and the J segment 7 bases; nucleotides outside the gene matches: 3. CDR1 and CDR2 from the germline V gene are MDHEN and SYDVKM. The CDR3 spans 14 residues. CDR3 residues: CASSLGQGRNEQFF. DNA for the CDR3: TGTGCCAGCAGTTTGGGACAGGGGAGGAATGAGCAGTTCTTC.

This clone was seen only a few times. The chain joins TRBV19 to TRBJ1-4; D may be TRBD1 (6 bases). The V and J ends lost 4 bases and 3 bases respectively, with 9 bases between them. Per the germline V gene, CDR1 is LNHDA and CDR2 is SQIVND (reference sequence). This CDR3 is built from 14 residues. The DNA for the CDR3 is TGTGCCAGTAGTAGGTCAGGGGCTAATGAAAAACTGTTTTTT. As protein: CASSRSGANEKLFF.

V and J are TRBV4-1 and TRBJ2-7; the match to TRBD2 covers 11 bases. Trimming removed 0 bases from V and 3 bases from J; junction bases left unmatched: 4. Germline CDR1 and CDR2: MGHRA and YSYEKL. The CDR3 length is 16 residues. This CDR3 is CASSQETTSGSYEQYF. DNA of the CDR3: TGCGCCAGCAGCCAAGAAACAACTAGCGGGAGCTACGAGCAGTACTTC.

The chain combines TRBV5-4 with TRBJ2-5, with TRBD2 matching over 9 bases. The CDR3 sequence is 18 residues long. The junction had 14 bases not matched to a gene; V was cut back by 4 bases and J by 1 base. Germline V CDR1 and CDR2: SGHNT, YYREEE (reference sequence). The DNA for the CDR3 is TGTGCCAGCAGCCGCAGGCGCGGGACTAGCAGAACCCAAGAGACCCAGTACTTC. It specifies CASSRRRGTSRTQETQYF.

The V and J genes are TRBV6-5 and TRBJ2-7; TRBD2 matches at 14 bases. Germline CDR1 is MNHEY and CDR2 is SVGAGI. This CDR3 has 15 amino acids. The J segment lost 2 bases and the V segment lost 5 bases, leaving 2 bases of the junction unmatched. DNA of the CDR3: TGTGCCAGCAGTCGGACTAGCGGGAGGACCTACGAGCAGTACTTC. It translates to CASSRTSGRTYEQYF.

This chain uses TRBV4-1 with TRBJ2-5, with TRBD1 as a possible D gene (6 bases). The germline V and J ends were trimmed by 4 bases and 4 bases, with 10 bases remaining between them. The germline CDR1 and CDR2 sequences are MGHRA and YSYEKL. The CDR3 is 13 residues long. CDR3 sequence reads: CASSRRGGETQYF. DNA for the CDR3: TGCGCCAGCAGCCGCAGAGGGGGAGAGACCCAGTACTTC.

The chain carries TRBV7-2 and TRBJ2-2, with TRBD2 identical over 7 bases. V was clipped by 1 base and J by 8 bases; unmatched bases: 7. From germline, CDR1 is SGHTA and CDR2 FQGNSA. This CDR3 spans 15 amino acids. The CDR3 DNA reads TGTGCCAGCAGCTTAGTTGGCGGGAGTGTGGGGGAGCTGTTTTTT. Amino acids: CASSLVGGSVGELFF.

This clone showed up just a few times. The CDR3: CASSRTSAETQYF. The CDR3 nucleotides read TGCGCCAGCAGCAGAACATCCGCCGAGACCCAGTACTTC. The chain combines TRBV5-1 with TRBJ2-5; D not resolved. The germline V and J ends were trimmed by 4 bases and 5 bases, with 12 bases remaining between them. In germline, CDR1 is SGHRS, CDR2 YFSETQ. The CDR3 extends over 13 amino acids. Supplemented by reference TRBV5-1 and TRBJ2-5, the full variable domain reads KAGVTQTPRYLIKTRGQQVTLSCSPISGHRSVSWYQQTPGQGLQFLFEYFSETQRNKGNFPGRFSGRQFSNSRSEMNVSTLELGDSALYLCASSRTSAETQYFGPGTRLLVL.